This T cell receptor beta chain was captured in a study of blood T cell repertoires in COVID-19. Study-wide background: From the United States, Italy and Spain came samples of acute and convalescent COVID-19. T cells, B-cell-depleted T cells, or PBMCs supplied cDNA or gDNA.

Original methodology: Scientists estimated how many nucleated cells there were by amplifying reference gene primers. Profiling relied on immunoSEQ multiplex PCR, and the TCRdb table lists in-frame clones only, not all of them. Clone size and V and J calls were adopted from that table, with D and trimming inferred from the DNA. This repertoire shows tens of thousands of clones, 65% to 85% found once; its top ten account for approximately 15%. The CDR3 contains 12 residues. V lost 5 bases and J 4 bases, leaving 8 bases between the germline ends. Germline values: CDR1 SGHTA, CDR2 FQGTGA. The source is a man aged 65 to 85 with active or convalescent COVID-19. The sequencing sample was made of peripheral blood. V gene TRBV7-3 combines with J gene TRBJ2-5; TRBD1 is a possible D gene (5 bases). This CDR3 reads CASSQRGETQYF. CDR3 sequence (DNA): TGTGCCAGCAGCCAAAGGGGAGAGACCCAGTACTTC.